The 3 T cell receptor beta chains given below trace back to one sample, sequenced in a study of T cell changes during pregnancy in multiple sclerosis. TCRdb keeps only in-frame clones here, not all; method: immunoSEQ multiplex PCR. The sample has about 75,000 clones, about 93% seen once. Sequenced material: CD4+ T cells from peripheral blood mononuclear cells, taken after pregnancy. These receptors originate from a female donor with multiple sclerosis, enrolled in a pregnancy study.

The J gene is TRBJ2-7, the V gene TRBV6-1; 9 bases match TRBD1. The CDR3 covers 14 residues. Germline CDR1 MNHNS, CDR2 SASEGT. V gave up 6 bases and J gave up 1 base; unmatched junction bases: 4. CDR3 DNA: TGTGCCAGCAGACCGGGACAGGGTTCCTACGAGCAGTACTTC. Translated: CASRPGQGSYEQYF.

The genes are TRBV6-6 and TRBJ1-3; perhaps TRBD1 as D (5 bases). Germline V lookup: CDR1 MNHNY, CDR2 SVGAGI (reference sequence). V shed 6 bases and J shed 4 bases, with 13 bases lying between them. The CDR3 has 14 amino acids. CDR3 in amino acids: CASSQGAGGNTIYF. In nucleotides, the CDR3 is TGTGCCAGCAGCCAAGGGGCAGGCGGAAACACCATATATTTT.

The chain combines TRBV10-3 with TRBJ1-2; TRBD1 matches 7 bases. Germline assignment: CDR1 ENHRY and CDR2 SYGVKD. The V segment lost 3 bases and the J segment 2 bases; nucleotides outside the gene matches: 3. This CDR3 spans 14 amino acids. The CDR3 reads CAISDRDRNYGYTF. CDR3 sequence (DNA): TGTGCCATCAGTGACAGGGACAGAAACTATGGCTACACCTTC.